A selection of T cell receptor beta chains follows, all from one sample in a study of blood T cells in healthy people across ages. TCRdb re-called the 5' RACE reads with MiXCR, one entry per CDR3 protein. The table lists 600,000 to 1,000,000 distinct CDR3 sequences, 58% of them singletons. The specimen sequenced was blood. These receptors were collected from a young man in good health. Each CDR3 is given with its conserved first and last residue. The D gene is left open where the match is weak. Rows give clone size only sometimes, using once, few, many, or a class for an expanded clone.

>-|TRBV4-3|-|TRBJ2-7
TGCGCCAGCAGCCAAATCCGCGCGGGGCCAAGGGAGCAGTACTTC
CASSQIRAGPREQYF
>once|TRBV25-1|-|TRBJ2-7
TGTACCAGCAGTGAATATGACGAGCAGTACTTC
CTSSEYDEQYF
>few|TRBV11-2|-|TRBJ2-7
TGTGCCAGCAGCTTATTTGAGGACAGCAGCCACTCCTACGAGCAGTACTTC
CASSLFEDSSHSYEQYF
>-|TRBV6-2/TRBV6-3|-|TRBJ2-5
TGTGCCAGCAGTTACCCTGGACAGTTTAATGAGCAGTACTTC
CASSYPGQFNEQYF
>-|TRBV13|-|TRBJ2-7
TGTGCCAGCAGCTTAGAGGGGGGTTTACCCTACGAGCAGTACTTC
CASSLEGGLPYEQYF
>-|TRBV7-9|-|TRBJ2-7
TGTGCCAGCAGCTTAGCCAGTGACAGCCTCGAGCAGTACTTC
CASSLASDSLEQYF
>-|TRBV20-1|TRBD1|TRBJ2-1
TGCAGTGCTAGCCTACAGGGGGCGATTGATCGGCAGTTCTTC
CSASLQGAIDRQFF
>-|TRBV6-6|-|TRBJ2-7
TGTGCCAGCAACGACAGGGCGGGGAGCTCCTACGAGCAGTACTTC
CASNDRAGSSYEQYF
>-|TRBV20-1|-|TRBJ1-5
TGCAGTGCAAGCGACAGGCGAAGCAATCAGCCCCAGCATTTT
CSASDRRSNQPQHF
>-|TRBV4-2|TRBD1|TRBJ2-3
TGTGCCAGCAGCCAAAGTAACTGGGACAGGGTAGGAGATACGCAGTATTTT
CASSQSNWDRVGDTQYF
>-|TRBV6-5|-|TRBJ1-2
TGTGCCAGCAGTTACTTAAATTCCCCGGGCATTTTGGGATATGGCTACACCTTC
CASSYLNSPGILGYGYTF
>once|TRBV20-1|TRBD1|TRBJ1-4
TGCAGTGCCAGGCTGACAGGGGGCGAAGAAAAACTGTTTTTT
CSARLTGGEEKLFF
>-|TRBV6-6|-|TRBJ2-1
TGTGCCAGCAGTTCAGGTCCCGTCCCCTACAATGAGCAGTTCTTC
CASSSGPVPYNEQFF
>many|TRBV7-2|TRBD1|TRBJ2-7
TGTGCCAGCAGGTACGCCGGGACAGGGGCCAACGAGCAGTACTTC
CASRYAGTGANEQYF
>few|TRBV28|-|TRBJ2-7
TGTGCCAGCAGCCCCCGGGTAGCGGCTCGTAACGAGCAGTACTTC
CASSPRVAARNEQYF
>-|TRBV28|-|TRBJ2-7
TGTGCCAGCAGTTTGCAGGGTTTCGAGCAGTACTTC
CASSLQGFEQYF
>-|TRBV5-1|-|TRBJ2-5
TGCGCCAGCAGCTATGACAGCACTATGGAGACCCAGTACTTC
CASSYDSTMETQYF
>-|TRBV20-1|-|TRBJ2-3
TGCAGTGCTAGAGAGAGGAGACAGATAGTGGAGACAGATACGCAGTATTTT
CSARERRQIVETDTQYF
>-|TRBV7-2|-|TRBJ2-5
TGTGCCAGCAGCTCCGAGCCCGAACTCGACCAAGAGACCCAGTACTTC
CASSSEPELDQETQYF
>-|TRBV12-3/TRBV12-4|-|TRBJ1-1
TGTGCCAGCCGAAGTTTGGGGGACACTGAAGCTTTCTTT
CASRSLGDTEAFF
>few|TRBV20-1|-|TRBJ1-4
TGCAGTACTAGACGGACCTCTAATGAAAAACTGTTTTTT
CSTRRTSNEKLFF
>-|TRBV4-2|TRBD2|TRBJ2-1
TGTGCCAGCAGCCAAGCTGTATTGGAGCATTTAGCGGGAGTGAATGAGCAGTTCTTC
CASSQAVLEHLAGVNEQFF
>-|TRBV3-1|-|TRBJ2-3
TGTGCCAGCAGCCAATATCCGGGGGTTGCAGATACGCAGTATTTT
CASSQYPGVADTQYF
>-|TRBV20-1|TRBD1|TRBJ2-3
TGCAGTGCTAGAAGTGATTTAGGGGGCGATACGCAGTATTTT
CSARSDLGGDTQYF
>few|TRBV27|-|TRBJ2-3
TGTGCCAGTCACCGGACGGGACCGCGACCAGATACGCAGTATTTT
CASHRTGPRPDTQYF
>-|TRBV27|TRBD2|TRBJ2-5
TGTGCCAGCACCACTAGCGGGAGGTTTGAGACCCAGTACTTC
CASTTSGRFETQYF
>once|TRBV20-1|-|TRBJ2-1
TGCAGTGCTAGCGGAGAAAGTCCGGGCAATGAGCAGTTCTTC
CSASGESPGNEQFF
>-|TRBV7-2|TRBD2|TRBJ2-3
TGTGCCAGCAGCTGGACTAGCGGGGACACAGATACGCAGTATTTT
CASSWTSGDTDTQYF
>-|TRBV6-1|TRBD1|TRBJ1-2
TGTGCCAGCCGAGACAGGGGAGTTAACTATAGCTACACCTTC
CASRDRGVNYSYTF
>few|TRBV10-3|TRBD2|TRBJ2-5
TGTGCCACCCAATCCCTAGCGGGAGATGTGGAGACCCAGTACTTC
CATQSLAGDVETQYF
>-|TRBV4-2|TRBD1|TRBJ2-4
TGTGCCAGCAGCCAAGAACAGGGGGCCTCCTACGGGCAGTACTTC
CASSQEQGASYGQYF
>-|TRBV15|TRBD2|TRBJ2-7
TGTGCCACCGGGACTAGCGGGAGATACGAGCAGTACTTC
CATGTSGRYEQYF
>-|TRBV20-1|-|TRBJ2-3
TGCAGTGCTAGTGGAGAAGATACGCAGTATTTT
CSASGEDTQYF
>once|TRBV6-1|TRBD2|TRBJ2-7
TGTGCCAGCATGTCAGCGGGGGCTTCCTACGAGCAGTACTTC
CASMSAGASYEQYF
>many|TRBV6-2/TRBV6-3|TRBD2|TRBJ2-7
TGTGCCAGCAGTTCCCAGCGTAGCGGGAGGCCTACACCCGAGCAGTACTTC
CASSSQRSGRPTPEQYF
>-|TRBV5-1|TRBD1|TRBJ2-5
TGCGCCAGCAGCTCCTCCGGGACAGGGTATCGGGAGACCCAGTACTTC
CASSSSGTGYRETQYF
>-|TRBV24-1|TRBD1|TRBJ2-1
TGTGCCACCAGCGGGACAGGCATAGGTGAGCAGTTCTTC
CATSGTGIGEQFF
>few|TRBV4-2|-|TRBJ2-7
TGTGCCAGCAGCCAAGGCCAAGATTTCGACGAGCAGTACTTC
CASSQGQDFDEQYF
>-|TRBV24-1|TRBD1|TRBJ2-6
TGTGCCACCAGTGAGCGCACAGGGGCGGGTGGGGCCAACGTCCTGACTTTC
CATSERTGAGGANVLTF
>-|TRBV4-3|-|TRBJ2-7
TGCGCCAGCAGCCAAGACGCGGTAGGGACGGTGTACGAGCAGTACTTC
CASSQDAVGTVYEQYF
>few|TRBV6-2/TRBV6-3|TRBD2|TRBJ2-5
TGTGCCAGCAGACGCCCGGGACTAGCAGGTGGGACCCAGTACTTC
CASRRPGLAGGTQYF
>few|TRBV12-3/TRBV12-4|-|TRBJ1-2
TGTGCCAGCAGCCGCGGGACGGAAAGCGTGGGCTACACCTTC
CASSRGTESVGYTF
>-|TRBV6-5|-|TRBJ2-1
TGTGCCAGCAAGATGACCCTGGTAGGGAACAATGAGCAGTTCTTC
CASKMTLVGNNEQFF
>-|TRBV29-1|TRBD2|TRBJ2-7
TGCAGCGTTGGCATAACTAGCGGGAGGTCTGAGCAGTACTTC
CSVGITSGRSEQYF
>few|TRBV11-3|-|TRBJ2-5
TGTGCCAAGGGCGGGCAAGAGACCCAGTACTTC
CAKGGQETQYF